The T cell receptor (beta chain) described here comes from a study of CD8 T cells in Susac syndrome. Random hexamers were used to reverse transcribe the RNA input (about 0.45 to 1 ug). TCRdb analysed the immunoSEQ multiplex PCR reads with MiXCR anew, one entry per CDR3 protein. The table has some 47,000 distinct CDR3 sequences, about 92% seen once. The study sequenced TCR beta in blood CD8+ and CD4+ T cells. The TEMRA cells underwent FACS enrichment, while the CD8+ and CD4+ T cells underwent negative isolation. CDR1 is SGHVS and CDR2 is FNYEAQ in the germline V gene. V was pared by 1 base and J by 9 bases, with 19 bases between. This CDR3 comprises 16 residues.

Sequences were obtained from CD8+ T cells from PBMCs. The receptor comes from a human donor in good health. This chain joins TRBV7-6 and TRBJ2-1; D could derive from TRBD1 or TRBD2 (5 bases each). CDR3 sequence: CASSLDFRLTGGEQFF. The CDR3, as DNA: TGTGCCAGCAGCTTAGATTTCAGACTCACTGGGGGTGAGCAGTTCTTC.